This T cell receptor (beta chain) was obtained from a study of blood T cell repertoires in COVID-19. Generated by immunoSEQ multiplex PCR, the TCRdb table keeps only in-frame clones and is missing some. The sample shows a few hundred thousand clones, about four fifths of them seen only once. Germline assignment: CDR1 SGHNT and CDR2 YENEEA. The V gene end was trimmed by 6 bases and the J gene end by 4 bases; junction bases not matched to a gene: 5. CDR3 length: 13 residues. This clonotype was obtained from a man aged 40-49 years who had been exposed to COVID-19. This chain connects TRBV11-3 to TRBJ2-7, with 8 bases aligning to TRBD1. Input material: PBMCs or T cells enriched from blood (not recorded which). CDR3 coding DNA: TGTGCCAGCAGAGGACAGGGAGGATACGAGCAGTACTTC. Its protein is CASRGQGGYEQYF. Based on the CDR3 plus reference TRBV11-3 and TRBJ2-7, the full variable domain is EAGVVQSPRYKIIEKKQPVAFWCNPISGHNTLYWYLQNLGQGPELLIRYENEEAVDDSQLPKDRFSAERLKGVDSTLKIQPAELGDSAVYLCASRGQGGYEQYFGPGTRLTVT.